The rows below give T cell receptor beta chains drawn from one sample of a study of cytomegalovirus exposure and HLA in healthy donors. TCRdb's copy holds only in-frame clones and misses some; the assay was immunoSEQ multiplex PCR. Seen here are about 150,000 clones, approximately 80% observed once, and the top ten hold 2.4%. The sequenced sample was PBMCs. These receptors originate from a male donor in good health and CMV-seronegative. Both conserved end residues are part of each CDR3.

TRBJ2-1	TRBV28	CASRRSGRNEQFF
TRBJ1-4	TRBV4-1	CASSQDLFNEKLFF
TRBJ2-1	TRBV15	CATSRDRLAGADNEQFF
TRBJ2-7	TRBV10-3	CAISETGWYEQYF
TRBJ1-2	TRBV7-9	CASSLGDRGGYTF
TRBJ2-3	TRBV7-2	CASSLGGGRAYQDTQYF
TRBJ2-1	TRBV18	CASSLRQGASEQFF
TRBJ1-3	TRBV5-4	CASSLTGYSGNTIYF
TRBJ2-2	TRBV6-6	CASMRRGKTGELFF
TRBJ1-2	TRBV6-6	CASSYSAGRRGYGYPF
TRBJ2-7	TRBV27	CASSLGLPYEQYF
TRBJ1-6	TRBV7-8	CASSFDTKVGDRYNSPLHF
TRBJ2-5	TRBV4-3	CASSQELAGGPLGTQYF
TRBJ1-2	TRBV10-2	CASSENRGIYGYTF
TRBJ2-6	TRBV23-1	CASSQSSAGTGVAAGANVLTF
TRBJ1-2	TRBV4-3	CASSQDSNYGYTF